The entry below gives a single T cell receptor beta chain sequence along with its context. Its antigen is unidentified. Cells that were CD45RO-CCR7+CD27+CD95- constituted naive CD8+ T cells. Germline V gives CDR1 SQVTM, CDR2 ANQGSEA. The CDR3 runs 14 residues. TRB cDNA was prepared as libraries by UMI-labeled 5' RACE. TCRdb reprocessed the 5' RACE reads and reports one entry per CDR3 protein, with no DNA. The sample spans about 66,000 distinct CDR3 sequences; the ten largest clones claim 4.3%. The entry originates in a study of CXCR3-negative and CXCR3-positive naive CD8 T cells. General study results and limits: A higher hydrophobicity marked the TRB CDR3s of CXCR3-positive naive cells versus CXCR3-negative naive cells.

Sequencing was carried out using naive CXCR3- CD8+ T cells from blood. Subset: CD45RO-CCR7+CD27+CD95- naive CD8+ T cells lacking CXCR3 (TNR3-). This clonotype originated in a human donor in good health. Some clones in this sample may be carry-over from other donors' samples. The V call is TRBV29-1, the J call TRBJ2-7; the D gene TCRdb calls, TRBD1, cannot be checked with no DNA. The CDR3 spells CSAWTGKDSYEQYF.